The sequence of this T cell receptor beta chain was determined in a study of cytomegalovirus exposure and HLA in healthy donors. Whole-study context: As released early, the data held roughly 85 million unique TCRs from HLA-typed donors. Findings and limits, study-wide: Later analysis identified a missense DCLRE1C variant that was linked to TCR beta V- and J-gene trimming. Immune exposure data for these donors was limited to CMV serostatus.

Turning to this clone: Its target is not known.

The PCR contained 60 Vbeta and 13 Jbeta primers. TCRdb's copy holds only in-frame clones and misses some; the assay was immunoSEQ multiplex PCR. The sample holds some 150,000 clones, around three quarters seen once. The sample comprised PBMCs. This TCR derives from a man aged 25 to 40 in good health and CMV-seropositive.

CDR3 in amino acids: CASSFPSGGALETQYF. The CDR3 DNA sequence: TGTGCCAGCAGCTTCCCTAGCGGGGGGGCCTTAGAGACCCAGTACTTC. The V and J genes are TRBV7-9 and TRBJ2-5; 12 bases map to TRBD2. The CDR3 totals 16 residues. The V segment lost 3 bases and the J segment 4 bases; nucleotides outside the gene matches: 6. From germline, CDR1 is SEHNR and CDR2 FQNEAQ (reference sequence).